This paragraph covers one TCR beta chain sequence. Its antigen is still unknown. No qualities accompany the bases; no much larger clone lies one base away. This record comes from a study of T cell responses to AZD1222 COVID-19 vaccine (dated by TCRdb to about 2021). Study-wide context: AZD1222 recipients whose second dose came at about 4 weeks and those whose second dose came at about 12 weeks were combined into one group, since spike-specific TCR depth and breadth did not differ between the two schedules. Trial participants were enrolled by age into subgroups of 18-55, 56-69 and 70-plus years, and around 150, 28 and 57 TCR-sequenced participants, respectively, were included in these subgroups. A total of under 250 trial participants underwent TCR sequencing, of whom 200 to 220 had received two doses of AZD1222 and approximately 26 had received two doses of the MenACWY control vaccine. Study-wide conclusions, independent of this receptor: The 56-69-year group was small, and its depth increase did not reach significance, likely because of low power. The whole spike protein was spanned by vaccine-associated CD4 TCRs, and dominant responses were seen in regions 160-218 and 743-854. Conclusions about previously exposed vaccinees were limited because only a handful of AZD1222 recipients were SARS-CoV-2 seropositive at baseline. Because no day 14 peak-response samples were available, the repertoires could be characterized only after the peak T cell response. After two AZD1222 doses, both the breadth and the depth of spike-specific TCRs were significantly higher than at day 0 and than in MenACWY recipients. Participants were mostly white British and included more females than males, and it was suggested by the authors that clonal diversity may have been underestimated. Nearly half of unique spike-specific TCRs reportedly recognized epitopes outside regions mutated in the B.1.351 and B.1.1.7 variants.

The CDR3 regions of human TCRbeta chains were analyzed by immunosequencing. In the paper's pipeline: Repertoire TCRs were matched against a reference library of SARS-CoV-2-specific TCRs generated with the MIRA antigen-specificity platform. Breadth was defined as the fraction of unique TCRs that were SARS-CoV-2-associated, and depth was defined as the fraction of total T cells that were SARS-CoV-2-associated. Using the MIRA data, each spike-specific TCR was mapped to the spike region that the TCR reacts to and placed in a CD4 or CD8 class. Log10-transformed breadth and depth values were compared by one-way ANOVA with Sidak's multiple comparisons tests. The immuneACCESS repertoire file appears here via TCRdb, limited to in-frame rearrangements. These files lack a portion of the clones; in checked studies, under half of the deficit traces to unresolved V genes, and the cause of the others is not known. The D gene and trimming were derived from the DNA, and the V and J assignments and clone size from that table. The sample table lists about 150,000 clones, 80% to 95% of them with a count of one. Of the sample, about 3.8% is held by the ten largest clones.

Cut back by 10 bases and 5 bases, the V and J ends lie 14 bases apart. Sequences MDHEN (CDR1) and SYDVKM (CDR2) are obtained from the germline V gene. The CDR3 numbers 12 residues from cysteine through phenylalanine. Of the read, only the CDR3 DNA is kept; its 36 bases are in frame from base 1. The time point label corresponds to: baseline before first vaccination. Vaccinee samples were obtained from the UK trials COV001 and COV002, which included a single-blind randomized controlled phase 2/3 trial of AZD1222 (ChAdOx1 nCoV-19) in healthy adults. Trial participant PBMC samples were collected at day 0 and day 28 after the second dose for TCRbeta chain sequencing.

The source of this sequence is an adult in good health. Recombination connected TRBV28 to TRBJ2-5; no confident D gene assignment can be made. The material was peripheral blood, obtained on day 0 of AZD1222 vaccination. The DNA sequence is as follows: TGTGCCACCGAGTCACTGAGGGAGACCCAGTACTTC. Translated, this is CATESLRETQYF.